Listed here are 10 T cell receptor beta chains from one sample, sequenced in a study of spatial heterogeneity in lung cancer. Indicated time point: sample taken at primary tumor resection. No cells were sorted before sequencing. The whole RNA sequenced was extracted from tumor, nontumor lung or frozen PBMC. MiXCR was run by TCRdb on the 5' RACE reads, yielding one entry per CDR3 protein. The sample has 43,000 or so distinct CDR3 sequences, around 7.1% seen once. The sample here was PBMCs, taken at surgery. The receptors here all came from a female donor with early-stage non-small cell lung cancer.

Many counts were recorded for this clonotype. The rearrangement uses TRBV29-1 and TRBJ2-7, with D hard to call. V dropped 4 bases and J dropped 5 bases, with 15 bases sitting between them. The CDR3 is made up of 13 amino acids. Germline CDR1 is SQVTM and CDR2 is ANQGSEA. In DNA, the CDR3 is TGCAGCGTTGCGGGCCCGCTCCCCGACGAGCAGTACTTC. It yields the protein CSVAGPLPDEQYF.

At least ten counts were recorded for this clonotype. The chain combines TRBV20-1 with TRBJ1-4, with D tentatively TRBD1 (5 bases). CDR1 and CDR2 (germline): DFQATT, SNEGSKA (reference sequence). Trimming took off 3 bases at V and 0 bases at J, with 14 bases between the two ends. This CDR3 is built from 16 residues. Here the CDR3 DNA reads TGCAGTGCTAGCCAGGGTCCCCCATCAACTAATGAAAAACTGTTTTTT. Its translation is CSASQGPPSTNEKLFF.

This clonotype is termed medium-sized. The V and J genes are TRBV6-5 and TRBJ2-3; no reliable D call. The CDR3 loop spans 14 amino acids. V was trimmed by 0 bases and J by 0 bases, leaving 4 bases between them. Germline V gene sequence: CDR1 MNHEY, CDR2 SVGAGI. In DNA form, the CDR3 reads TGTGCCAGCAGTTACTCGGCGAGCACAGATACGCAGTATTTT. Translated: CASSYSASTDTQYF.

Only a few counts were recorded for this clonotype. The chain couples TRBV4-1 to TRBJ1-1; 8 bases line up with TRBD1. The length of the CDR3 is 16 residues. Germline loops: CDR1 MGHRA, CDR2 YSYEKL. V lost 1 base to trimming and J lost 2 bases; unmatched junction nucleotides: 6. CDR3 in amino acids: CASSQGETGVNTEAFF. DNA for the CDR3: TGCGCCAGCAGCCAAGGTGAGACAGGGGTTAACACTGAAGCTTTCTTT.

The chain links TRBV7-9 to TRBJ2-7; D is unclear. CDR3 length: 12 amino acids. V dropped 1 base and J dropped 5 bases, with 6 bases sitting between them. CDR1 is SEHNR, CDR2 FQNEAQ, per germline (reference sequence). The CDR3 reads CASSLVSHEQYF. As DNA, the CDR3 is TGTGCCAGCAGCTTAGTTAGTCACGAGCAGTACTTC.

This clonotype was found many times. The gene calls are TRBV3-1 and TRBJ1-1; no clear D. The germline gives CDR1 LGHDT, CDR2 YNNKEL (reference sequence). The CDR3 extends over 13 amino acids. Trimming took 5 bases from V and 0 from J, leaving 7 bases between them. Here the CDR3 reads CASSNAVNTEAFF. The DNA of the CDR3 is TGTGCCAGCAGCAACGCCGTGAACACTGAAGCTTTCTTT. Looking up the rest from reference TRBV3-1 and TRBJ1-1 gives the full variable domain: DTAVSQTPKYLVTQMGNDKSIKCEQNLGHDTMYWYKQDSKKFLKIMFSYNNKELIINETVPNRFSPKSPDKAHLNLHINSLELGDSAVYFCASSNAVNTEAFFGQGTRLTVV.

This clonotype was recorded many times. The chain couples TRBV7-9 to TRBJ1-1, with D perhaps matching TRBD1 (5 bases). The CDR3 loop spans 13 amino acids. Germline V gene sequence: CDR1 SEHNR, CDR2 FQNEAQ (reference sequence). The V and J ends lost 7 bases and 0 bases respectively, with 9 bases between them. CDR3 in DNA: TGTGCCAGCATCAAGACAGTGAACACTGAAGCTTTCTTT. It encodes CASIKTVNTEAFF.

This clonotype was detected ten times or more. J is TRBJ2-3 and V is TRBV5-5, with D possibly being TRBD2 (6 bases). Germline-derived CDR1 and CDR2 are SGHKS and YYEKEE (reference sequence). V was clipped by 0 bases and J by 3 bases, with 11 bases between them. The CDR3 covers 15 residues. The CDR3 loop reads CASSLVAGITDTQYF. The CDR3 DNA follows: TGTGCCAGCAGCTTGGTCGCGGGGATTACAGATACGCAGTATTTT. Drawing the rest from reference TRBV5-5 and TRBJ2-3, the complete variable domain is DAGVTQSPTHLIKTRGQQVTLRCSPISGHKSVSWYQQVLGQGPQFIFQYYEKEERGRGNFPDRFSARQFPNYSSELNVNALLLGDSALYLCASSLVAGITDTQYFGPGTRLTVL.

This clonotype was seen repeatedly, ten times or more. V is TRBV5-1 and J is TRBJ2-7; either TRBD1 or TRBD2 may fit D (6 bases each). CDR3 length: 17 residues. Germline assignment: CDR1 SGHRS and CDR2 YFSETQ. V was cut by 4 bases and J by 0 bases, with 20 bases left in between. The DNA of the CDR3 is TGCGCCAGCAGCGCCGGACAGATTAGCGGCCGCTCCTACGAGCAGTACTTC. Translating it yields CASSAGQISGRSYEQYF. Complete variable domain (other parts from reference TRBV5-1 and TRBJ2-7): KAGVTQTPRYLIKTRGQQVTLSCSPISGHRSVSWYQQTPGQGLQFLFEYFSETQRNKGNFPGRFSGRQFSNSRSEMNVSTLELGDSALYLCASSAGQISGRSYEQYFGPGTRLTVT.

This clonotype appeared many times. The genes are TRBV7-6 and TRBJ2-1; TRBD2 matches at 9 bases. This CDR3 comprises 18 residues. V lost 1 base, J lost 2 bases, and 9 bases stayed unmatched. Per the germline V gene, CDR1 is SGHVS and CDR2 is FNYEAQ. The CDR3 DNA reads as TGTGCCAGCAGCTTAGGGGTAGCGGGGGAGAACCCCTACAATGAGCAGTTCTTC. Protein sequence: CASSLGVAGENPYNEQFF.